This TCR beta chain was sequenced for a study of vaccination and CD4 T cells after COVID-19. About the study: SARS-CoV-2, HCoV-NL63, HCoV-OC43 and HCoV-229E supplied the overlapping spike peptides used to stimulate cells.

This sample's treatment: roughly 10-day PBMC culture with coronavirus spike peptide pools or control peptides (ViraFEST assay). ViraFEST stimulated the growth of antigen-specific T cells using peptide pools and subsequently profiled their TCRs by sequencing. US Alpha, Beta and Delta variants postdated the positive PCR dates, which ran from March to December 2020. An Oncomine TCR Beta short-read assay was used to sequence the DNA from cultured CD4+ T cells. From the PCR reads, TCRdb called clonotypes with MiXCR, one entry per CDR3 protein. The sample lists 15,000 or so distinct CDR3 sequences, about 54% occurring once. The germline V gene has CDR1 SGHVS and CDR2 FNYEAQ. Deletions cut 3 bases from V and 7 bases from J, with 12 bases between. This CDR3 is 13 amino acids long. Whole-study findings and limits: The appearance of a median approximately 85% of reactive clones in convalescent patients occurred only post-vaccination.

This clonotype was picked up one time. The antigen remains undetermined. The J gene is TRBJ1-2, the V gene TRBV7-6; unclear D gene. The sequenced material came from CD4+ T cells from blood, cultured in vitro. The receptor was derived from a human donor who had recovered from COVID-19. The CDR3 loop reads CASSFAESGGYTF. The CDR3 DNA is TGTGCCAGCAGCTTTGCCGAGAGCGGTGGCTACACCTTC.